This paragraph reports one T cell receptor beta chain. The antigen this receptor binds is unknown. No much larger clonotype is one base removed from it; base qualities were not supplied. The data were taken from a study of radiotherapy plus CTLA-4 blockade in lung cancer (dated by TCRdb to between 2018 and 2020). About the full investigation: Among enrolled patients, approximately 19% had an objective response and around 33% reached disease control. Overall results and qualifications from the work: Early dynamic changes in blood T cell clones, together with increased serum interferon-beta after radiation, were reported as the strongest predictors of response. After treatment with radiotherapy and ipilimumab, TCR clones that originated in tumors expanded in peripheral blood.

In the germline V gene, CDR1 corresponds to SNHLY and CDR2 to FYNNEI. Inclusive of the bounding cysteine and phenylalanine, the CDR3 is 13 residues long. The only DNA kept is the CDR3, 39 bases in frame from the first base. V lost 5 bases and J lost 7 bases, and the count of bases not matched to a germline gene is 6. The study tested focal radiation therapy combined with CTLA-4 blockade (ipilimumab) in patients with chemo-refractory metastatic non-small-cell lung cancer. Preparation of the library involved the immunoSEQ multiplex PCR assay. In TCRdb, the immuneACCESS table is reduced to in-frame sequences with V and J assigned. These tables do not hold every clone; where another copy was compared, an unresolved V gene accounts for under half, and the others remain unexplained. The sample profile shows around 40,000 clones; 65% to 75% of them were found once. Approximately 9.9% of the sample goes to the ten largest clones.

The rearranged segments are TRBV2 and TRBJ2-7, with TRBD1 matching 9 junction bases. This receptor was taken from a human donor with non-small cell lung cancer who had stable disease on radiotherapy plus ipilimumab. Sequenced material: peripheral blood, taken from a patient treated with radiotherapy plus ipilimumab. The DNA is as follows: TGTGCCAGCAGTAAACAGGGGGCGCGGGAGCAGTACTTC. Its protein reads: CASSKQGAREQYF.